This entry lists 21 T cell receptor beta chains sequenced from one sample in a study of pediatric ulcerative colitis. TCRdb keeps only in-frame clones here, not all; method: immunoSEQ multiplex PCR. This table has roughly 64,000 clones, about 86% appearing once. Sequences were obtained from blood. Receptors originate from a boy younger than 18 with severe ulcerative colitis.

With respect to this clone: A junction end diverges from the germline sequence, so it may reflect a read error. The chain links TRBV5-8 to TRBJ1-4; D is undetermined. Germline-derived CDR1 and CDR2 are SGHTS and YDEGEE. There are 14 residues in the CDR3. CDR3 protein: CASSSRETNGKLFF. CDR3 nucleotide sequence: TGTGCCAGCAGCTCCCGGGAAACTAATGGAAAACTGTTTTTT.

As concerns this clone: Compared with germline, one end of the junction differs, possibly owing to a read error. J is TRBJ2-7 and V is TRBV7-7; tentatively, D is TRBD1 or TRBD2 (6 bases each). Germline V gene sequence: CDR1 SSHAT, CDR2 FNYEAQ (reference sequence). CDR3 length: 13 amino acids. CDR3 bases: TGTGCTAGCAGCTTATTGGGGGGCCACGAGCAGTACTTC. Translation: CASSLLGGHEQYF.

The V gene is TRBV7-2, the J gene TRBJ2-2; no clear D. Germline V lookup: CDR1 SGHTA, CDR2 FQGNSA. CDR3 length: 14 residues. Deletions cut 3 bases from V and 1 base from J, with 6 bases between. The CDR3 here is CASSLTENTGELFF. As DNA, the CDR3 is TGTGCCAGCAGCTTGACTGAGAACACCGGGGAGCTGTTTTTT.

The rearrangement links TRBV19 to TRBJ2-7; weak D call: TRBD1 (6 bases). The germline V and J ends were trimmed by 7 bases and 6 bases, with 19 bases remaining between them. The germline gives CDR1 LNHDA, CDR2 SQIVND (reference sequence). The CDR3 runs to 14 residues. CDR3 sequence (DNA): TGTGCCAGTACCGATTCGTGGGGGCCCGGCGAGCAGTACTTC. Translation: CASTDSWGPGEQYF.

The CDR3 loop reads CASSLYRERSSYNEQFF. As DNA, the CDR3 is TGTGCCAGCAGCTTGTATCGGGAGAGAAGCTCCTACAATGAGCAGTTCTTC. V is TRBV5-4 and J is TRBJ2-1; a possible D gene is TRBD2 (6 bases). Per the germline V gene, CDR1 is SGHNT and CDR2 is YYREEE (reference sequence). Deletions cut 1 base from V and 0 bases from J, with 14 bases between. The CDR3 runs to 17 residues.

The V and J genes are TRBV4-1 and TRBJ2-5; D call uncertain. Germline CDR1 and CDR2: MGHRA and YSYEKL. This CDR3 comprises 14 residues. V was cut by 5 bases and J by 5 bases, with 15 bases left in between. The CDR3 region has the DNA TGCGCCAGCAGCTACAACCCCTTCCCGGAGACCCAGTACTTC. It codes for CASSYNPFPETQYF.

V is TRBV7-9 and J is TRBJ2-5, with D possibly being TRBD1 (6 bases). Per the germline V gene, CDR1 is SEHNR and CDR2 is FQNEAQ (reference sequence). Trimming left V 5 bases short and J 5 bases short, with 15 bases between. The CDR3 has 14 residues. CDR3 in DNA: TGTGCCAGCAGCGTGAACAGGGTCCCGGAGACCCAGTACTTC. It yields the protein CASSVNRVPETQYF.

The table lists this clone with a few counts. The chain uses TRBV10-1 and TRBJ1-1; D remains ambiguous. Trimming pared 2 bases from V and 8 bases from J, leaving 9 bases between. CDR1 WNHNN and CDR2 SYGVQD come from the germline V gene (reference sequence). This CDR3 spans 12 amino acids. This chain's CDR3 is CASSEGVNEAFF. CDR3 DNA: TGCGCCAGCAGTGAGGGGGTTAACGAAGCTTTCTTT.

CDR3 sequence: CASSLGTGSQETQYF. For the CDR3, the DNA is TGTGCCAGCAGCTTAGGGACAGGGTCCCAAGAGACCCAGTACTTC. The V call is TRBV11-2, the J call TRBJ2-5, with 8 nucleotides matching TRBD1. Germline-derived CDR1 and CDR2 are SGHAT and FQNNGV. This CDR3 has 15 residues. V shed 1 base, J shed 1 base, and the junction held 2 bases outside the gene matches. Full variable domain (rest looked up from reference TRBV11-2 and TRBJ2-5): EAGVAQSPRYKIIEKRQSVAFWCNPISGHATLYWYQQILGQGPKLLIQFQNNGVVDDSQLPKDRFSAERLKGVDSTLKIQPAKLEDSAVYLCASSLGTGSQETQYFGPGTRLLVL.

This sequence joins TRBV6-6 and TRBJ2-5; 8 positions match TRBD2. CDR3 length equals 13 residues. CDR1 and CDR2 from the germline V gene are MNHNY and SVGAGI (reference sequence). V dropped 4 bases and J dropped 5; count of bases not matched to a gene: 3. CDR3 coding DNA: TGTGCCAGCAGTTCCGGGACTAGGGAGACCCAGTACTTC. Amino acids: CASSSGTRETQYF.

This chain joins TRBV5-1 and TRBJ1-4; D call uncertain. V was cut by 1 base and J by 0 bases, with 4 bases left in between. The CDR3 is made up of 14 amino acids. Germline V gives CDR1 SGHRS, CDR2 YFSETQ. This chain's CDR3 is CASSLWATNEKLFF. The CDR3 nucleotides read TGCGCCAGCAGCTTGTGGGCAACTAATGAAAAACTGTTTTTT.

V is TRBV4-1 and J is TRBJ1-1; 9 bases fit TRBD1. Germline trimming cut 4 bases from V and 4 bases from J; bases unmatched to any gene: 4. Germline assignment: CDR1 MGHRA and CDR2 YSYEKL. The CDR3 is made up of 14 amino acids. CDR3 residues: CASSPRQGGTEAFF. The CDR3 DNA sequence: TGCGCCAGCAGCCCCCGACAGGGGGGCACTGAAGCTTTCTTT.

The CDR3: CASSIYLLAGASSDEQYF. CDR3 DNA sequence: TGTGCCAGTAGTATATATTTACTAGCGGGTGCCTCCAGCGACGAGCAGTACTTC. This chain joins TRBV19 and TRBJ2-7; 9 bases line up with TRBD2. Trimming at V came to 2 bases and at J to 5 bases, leaving 16 bases not matched to a gene. CDR1 LNHDA and CDR2 SQIVND come from the germline V gene (reference sequence). CDR3 size: 18 residues. Based on the CDR3 plus reference TRBV19 and TRBJ2-7, the full variable domain is DGGITQSPKYLFRKEGQNVTLSCEQNLNHDAMYWYRQDPGQGLRLIYYSQIVNDFQKGDIAEGYSVSREKKESFPLTVTSAQKNPTAFYLCASSIYLLAGASSDEQYFGPGTRLTVT.

In its sample, this clone was seen a few times. This chain uses TRBV19 with TRBJ1-2; TRBD1 agrees at 7 bases. There are 17 residues in the CDR3. The V segment lost 3 bases and the J segment 2 bases; nucleotides outside the gene matches: 12. The germline gives CDR1 LNHDA, CDR2 SQIVND (reference sequence). The CDR3 protein is CASSIRDRDLINYGYTF. The CDR3 DNA is TGTGCCAGTAGTATCCGGGACAGAGACCTCATAAACTATGGCTACACCTTC.

V gene TRBV5-4 combines with J gene TRBJ2-7; 9 bases agree with TRBD2. V gave up 2 bases and J gave up 0 bases; unmatched junction bases: 6. The CDR3 spans 16 residues. Looked up from germline, CDR1 is SGHNT and CDR2 is YYREEE (reference sequence). Here the CDR3 reads CASSFSSGRPSYEQYF. Here the CDR3 DNA reads TGTGCCAGCAGCTTCTCAAGCGGGAGGCCCTCCTACGAGCAGTACTTC.

On this clone: Relative to the germline gene, one junction end is altered; a read error may explain this. The chain carries TRBV18 and TRBJ1-1, with TRBD1 matching over 8 bases. The CDR3 spans 13 residues. In germline, CDR1 is KGHSH, CDR2 LQKENI. CDR3 protein: CASTPQGAGVVFF. Here the CDR3 DNA reads TGTGCCAGCACACCGCAGGGGGCGGGTGTGGTTTTCTTT.

The CDR3 loop reads CASSSTRETQYF. CDR3 nucleotides: TGTGCCAGCAGCTCTACGAGGGAGACCCAGTACTTC. The chain couples TRBV11-3 to TRBJ2-5; D unclear. Germline V CDR1 and CDR2: SGHNT, YENEEA. The CDR3 covers 12 residues. Deletions cut 4 bases from V and 5 bases from J, with 8 bases between. The full variable domain, rest sourced from reference TRBV11-3 and TRBJ2-5, is EAGVVQSPRYKIIEKKQPVAFWCNPISGHNTLYWYLQNLGQGPELLIRYENEEAVDDSQLPKDRFSAERLKGVDSTLKIQPAELGDSAVYLCASSSTRETQYFGPGTRLLVL.

The chain carries TRBV6-1 and TRBJ2-5, with 7 bases that match TRBD2. This CDR3 spans 13 amino acids. Germline V gene data show CDR1 as MNHNS and CDR2 as SASEGT. V lost 7 bases and J lost 10; bases outside the gene matches: 12. This CDR3 reads CASIDPLALRQYF. As DNA, the CDR3 is TGTGCCAGCATCGATCCACTAGCGCTGCGCCAGTACTTC.

This chain connects TRBV6-6 to TRBJ2-2, with TRBD2 as a possible D gene (6 bases). This CDR3 contains 15 residues. From germline, CDR1 is MNHNY and CDR2 SVGAGI (reference sequence). With 5 bases removed from V and 3 bases from J, the gap between germline ends came to 13 bases. For the CDR3, the DNA is TGTGCCAGCAGTCCCGCGGGGTTACACACCGGGGAGCTGTTTTTT. Translation: CASSPAGLHTGELFF.

The chain joins TRBV9 to TRBJ1-1, with D possibly being TRBD1 (5 bases). Deletions cut 3 bases from V and 0 bases from J, with 15 bases between. Germline V gene sequence: CDR1 SGDLS, CDR2 YYNGEE. The CDR3 is made up of 16 amino acids. The CDR3 here is CASSDPQGSVNTEAFF. The CDR3 DNA reads TGTGCCAGCAGCGACCCCCAGGGCAGCGTGAACACTGAAGCTTTCTTT.

This clone was seen only a few times. V is TRBV5-1 and J is TRBJ1-2; D may be TRBD1 (6 bases). Germline CDR1 SGHRS, CDR2 YFSETQ. The V end was cut by 0 bases, the J end by 11 bases, with 8 bases between. CDR3 size: 11 residues. This CDR3 is CASSLGTDYTF. DNA for the CDR3: TGCGCCAGCAGCTTGGGGACAGATTACACCTTC.